The 18 T cell receptor beta chains presented below share a single source sample, sequenced in a study of Graves' ophthalmopathy and Graves' hyperthyroidism (dated by TCRdb to the late 2010s). Sequencing instrument: Illumina HiSeq 2000. For repertoire sequencing, TCR beta CDR3 regions were amplified from RNA transcripts. The first round of RT-PCR was done with HTBI primers and the Qiagen OneStep RT-PCR kit, and was followed by a second round of multiplex PCR, then size selection and purification. TCRdb cleaned the public reads at Q25 with fastp, built clones with MiXCR and kept in-frame beta chains. Rows matching on CDR3 protein sequence are summarized as one entry with the most common DNA and genes. This sample lists over a million distinct CDR3 sequences; 35% to 40% were detected once. The ten largest clones capture roughly 10% of the sample. The sequenced material came from peripheral blood or thyroid tissue (not recorded which). All receptors come from an adult man with Graves' hyperthyroidism.

With regard to this clonotype: A much larger clone sits a single nucleotide away, making a read error possible. This CDR3 is CVSRKLADVYEQYF. The DNA of the CDR3 is TGTGTCAGCAGGAAACTAGCGGACGTCTACGAGCAGTACTTC. V is TRBV11-2 and J is TRBJ2-7; 8 nucleotides line up with TRBD2. Germline assignment: CDR1 SGHAT and CDR2 FQNNGV. The CDR3 runs 14 residues.

As concerns this clonotype: This may be a read error: a much more frequent sequence differs by one nucleotide. The rearrangement joins TRBV29-1 to TRBJ2-5; the D gene is possibly TRBD2 (5 bases). Trimming cost V 0 bases and J 6 bases, with 17 bases left between them. Germline V CDR1 and CDR2: SQVTM, ANQGSEA. The CDR3 consists of 15 residues. The CDR3 loop is CSVEDELVRYQTQYF. As DNA, the CDR3 is TGCAGCGTTGAAGATGAACTAGTCCGGTATCAGACCCAGTACTTC.

Worth noting for this clonotype: The germline gene is not matched at one end of the junction; a read error may be the cause. The chain recombines TRBV2 with TRBJ1-5; D may be TRBD1 (6 bases). CDR3 length: 11 residues. Germline V gene data show CDR1 as SNHLY and CDR2 as FYNNEI. DNA for the CDR3: TGTGCCAGCAGTAACCAGGGGCCCCCGCATTTT. It encodes CASSNQGPPHF.

The rearrangement uses TRBV7-9 and TRBJ2-6, with 8 bases lining up with TRBD1. This CDR3 comprises 18 residues. The germline V gene has CDR1 SEHNR and CDR2 FQNEAQ (reference sequence). The trim removed 4 bases at V and 4 bases at J, leaving 12 bases unmatched. The CDR3 loop is CASSSRDRGYTGANVLTF. In nucleotides, the CDR3 is TGTGCCAGCAGCTCCCGAGACAGGGGTTATACCGGGGCCAACGTCCTGACTTTC.

The chain links TRBV20-1 to TRBJ1-6; 7 bases line up with TRBD1. Germline values: CDR1 DFQATT, CDR2 SNEGSKA (reference sequence). CDR3 size: 15 residues. The J segment lost 7 bases and the V segment lost 2 bases, leaving 8 bases of the junction unmatched. CDR3 DNA: TGCAGTGCTAGAAAAAGCCCAGGGGGAAATTCACCCCTCCACTTT. Translated: CSARKSPGGNSPLHF.

V gene TRBV20-1 combines with J gene TRBJ2-7, with D possibly matching TRBD2 (5 bases). Looked up from germline, CDR1 is DFQATT and CDR2 is SNEGSKA (reference sequence). Trimming took off 0 bases at V and 2 bases at J, with 23 bases between the two ends. This CDR3 comprises 18 residues. CDR3 sequence (DNA): TGCAGTGCTAGAGACATTTTATCGGGGTCCTCGGATACCTACGAGCAGTACTTC. Amino acid sequence: CSARDILSGSSDTYEQYF.

Many counts were recorded for this clonotype. CDR3 residues: CASSLGGLGVSYTF. In DNA form, the CDR3 reads TGTGCCAGCAGCTTAGGCGGTTTAGGGGTCAGCTACACCTTC. The chain combines TRBV11-2 with TRBJ1-2, with D possibly matching TRBD1 (5 bases). The V gene lost 1 base and the J gene lost 9 bases, with 15 bases spanning the gap. The CDR3 sequence is 14 residues long. Germline CDR1 SGHAT, CDR2 FQNNGV.

In its sample, this clonotype was seen many times. V and J are TRBV4-3 and TRBJ2-5, with 8 bases that match TRBD2. The J segment lost 5 bases and the V segment lost 3 bases, leaving 8 bases of the junction unmatched. The CDR3 has 15 residues. Germline V gene sequence: CDR1 LGHNA, CDR2 YSLEER. The CDR3 nucleotides are TGCGCCAGCAGCCAGGGACTAGGGTGGGCGGAGACCCAGTACTTC. This gives the protein CASSQGLGWAETQYF.

This clonotype was picked up many times. This chain joins TRBV25-1 and TRBJ2-2; possible D gene TRBD1, 6 bases. V dropped 2 bases and J dropped 7 bases, with 17 bases sitting between them. CDR1 and CDR2 (germline): MGHDK, SYGVNS. This CDR3 contains 16 residues. This CDR3 reads CASSERSPGDGGELFF. CDR3 DNA: TGTGCCAGCAGTGAAAGGTCGCCAGGGGACGGCGGGGAGCTGTTTTTT.

This sequence joins TRBV10-3 and TRBJ2-5; D perhaps matches TRBD2 (6 bases). The germline CDR1 and CDR2 sequences are ENHRY and SYGVKD. This CDR3 is 14 amino acids long. V lost 2 bases, J lost 4 bases, and 11 bases lay in between. The chain's CDR3 is CAISETRETETQYF. For the CDR3, the DNA is TGTGCCATCAGTGAGACCCGGGAGACAGAGACCCAGTACTTC.

This clonotype came up once. The chain combines TRBV7-8 with TRBJ1-2; tentatively, D is TRBD1 (5 bases). Germline CDR1 is SGHVS and CDR2 is FQNEAQ. The CDR3 spans 12 residues. V was cut by 7 bases and J by 8 bases, with 14 bases left in between. The CDR3 region is CASIEGSRGYTF. CDR3 nucleotide sequence: TGTGCCAGCATCGAGGGGTCCCGCGGCTACACCTTC.

This clonotype showed up just a few times. The rearrangement uses TRBV10-3 and TRBJ1-6, with 9 bases matching TRBD1. The CDR3 loop spans 13 amino acids. The germline CDR1 and CDR2 sequences are ENHRY and SYGVKD. With 10 bases clipped from V and 8 bases from J, the junction kept 6 bases outside the gene matches. This CDR3 is CASRDREDSPLHF. The DNA for the CDR3 is TGTGCCAGCAGGGACAGGGAGGATTCACCCCTCCACTTT.

This chain links TRBV29-1 with TRBJ1-2; 7 positions match TRBD1. CDR1 is SQVTM and CDR2 is ANQGSEA in the germline V gene. This CDR3 spans 12 amino acids. The J segment lost 8 bases and the V segment lost 8 bases, leaving 11 bases of the junction unmatched. CDR3 DNA: TGCAGCTCACCGGGACAGCCTTTGGGCTACACCTTC. Encoded protein: CSSPGQPLGYTF.

In this sample, this clonotype turned up many times. The chain is built from TRBV29-1 and TRBJ2-7; D is perhaps TRBD1 (6 bases). CDR1 is SQVTM, CDR2 ANQGSEA, per germline. The CDR3 has 13 residues. V was clipped by 2 bases and J by 0 bases, with 8 bases between them. CDR3 in amino acids: CSVEQGSSYEQYF. The CDR3 nucleotides are TGCAGCGTTGAACAGGGGAGCTCCTACGAGCAGTACTTC.

This clonotype occurred many times. The chain carries TRBV20-1 and TRBJ2-5; no clear D. The germline V gene has CDR1 DFQATT and CDR2 SNEGSKA (reference sequence). Trimming stripped 4 bases from V and 5 bases from J, with 14 bases between. The CDR3 runs to 13 residues. The DNA for the CDR3 is TGCAGTGCTACTGACCCGGTGGGGGAGACCCAGTACTTC. This codes for CSATDPVGETQYF.

This chain joins TRBV12-3 or TRBV12-4 and TRBJ1-4; 7 bases align to TRBD1. V shed 5 bases, J shed 2 bases, and the junction held 11 bases outside the gene matches. The CDR3 is 17 residues long. CDR3 sequence reads: CASSPQDRPRTNEKLFF. The CDR3 coding sequence is TGTGCCAGCAGTCCCCAGGACAGGCCCAGGACTAATGAAAAACTGTTTTTT.

This clonotype was picked up a small number of times. The chain uses TRBV29-1 and TRBJ2-7; 9 nucleotides align to TRBD1. Germline-derived CDR1 and CDR2 are SQVTM and ANQGSEA. V shed 6 bases, J shed 2 bases, and the junction held 14 bases outside the gene matches. This CDR3 has 16 residues. The CDR3 here is CSVSGYGTGIPYEQYF. CDR3 DNA sequence: TGCAGCGTCTCCGGGTACGGGACAGGGATTCCCTACGAGCAGTACTTC.

With regard to this clonotype: Since a much larger clone is just one base distant, this may be a read error. This chain joins TRBV10-3 and TRBJ2-6, with D perhaps matching TRBD1 (6 bases). Germline-derived CDR1 and CDR2 are ENHRY and SYGVKD. CDR3 length: 15 residues. For the CDR3, the DNA is TGTGCCAGCAGTGAAAACAGGGATGGGGCCAACGTCCTGACTTTC. The encoded protein is CASSENRDGANVLTF.